These T cell receptor beta chains were read from a single sample in a study of T cell responses to AZD1222 COVID-19 vaccine. Method: immunoSEQ multiplex PCR; TCRdb's copy keeps in-frame clones and lacks some. The sample holds some 170,000 clones, 90% to 95% seen once. The specimen comprised peripheral blood, sampled 28 days after the second AZD1222 dose. The origin of the receptors is an adult who received the AZD1222 COVID-19 vaccine. The CDR3 runs from the conserved cysteine through the conserved F or W. The D gene is left open where the match is weak. Clone size is not always given. Where it is, it says once, few, many or a class for expanded clones.

j_gene,v_gene,d_gene,abundance,CDR3nt,CDR3aa
TRBJ1-1,TRBV6-5,NA,NA,TGTGCCAGCAAAATGACAGAGAACACTGAAGCTTTCTTT,CASKMTENTEAFF
TRBJ1-3,TRBV5-1,NA,NA,TGCGCCAGCAGCGTGGACTCTGGAAACACCATATATTTT,CASSVDSGNTIYF
TRBJ2-1,TRBV4-3,NA,NA,TGCGCCAGCAGCCCCTACAGTGGGGGAAACAATGAGCAGTTCTTC,CASSPYSGGNNEQFF
TRBJ1-2,TRBV7-2,NA,NA,TGTGCCAGCAGACAACAGGTTGGAGGCTACACCTTC,CASRQQVGGYTF
TRBJ1-2,TRBV18,NA,NA,TGTGCCAGCTCACCACCGAGCCAGAACTATGGCTACACCTTC,CASSPPSQNYGYTF
TRBJ1-2,TRBV7-9,TRBD1,NA,TGTGCCAGCAGCCGGAACCGGGACAGCTCCTTGTATGGCTACACCTTC,CASSRNRDSSLYGYTF
TRBJ2-7,TRBV29-1,NA,once,TGCAGCGTTCGGACAGACTCCTACGAGCAGTACTTC,CSVRTDSYEQYF
TRBJ2-7,TRBV7-9,NA,NA,TGTGCCAGCAGCGTCCAAGGCGGCCCTTACGAGCAGTACTTC,CASSVQGGPYEQYF
TRBJ2-3,TRBV14,TRBD2,NA,TGTGCCAGCAGCCAAGATCTGGGACTAGCGGGAGGTCCAGATACGCAGTATTTT,CASSQDLGLAGGPDTQYF
TRBJ1-5,TRBV7-9,NA,once,TGTGCCAGCAGCCATCCCAATCAGCCCCAGCATTTT,CASSHPNQPQHF
TRBJ2-1,TRBV7-8,NA,NA,TGTGCCAGCAGCTTAGCAGATCGAGGGTACTCCTACAATGAGCAGTTCTTC,CASSLADRGYSYNEQFF
TRBJ1-2,TRBV11-2,NA,NA,TGTGCCAGCAGCGTACAGGAGAGCTATGGCTACACCTTC,CASSVQESYGYTF
TRBJ1-1,TRBV2,TRBD1,NA,TGTGCCAGCAGTGGGGGACAGGGGGTCACTGAAGCTTTCTTT,CASSGGQGVTEAFF
TRBJ1-5,TRBV18,TRBD1,NA,TGTGCCAGCTCACCGCCCTGGACAGGGGGGAGCAATCAGCCCCAGCATTTT,CASSPPWTGGSNQPQHF
TRBJ1-6,TRBV6-5,NA,NA,TGTGCCAGCAGTTACTCGTCGGAGTTAAATTCACCCCTCCACTTT,CASSYSSELNSPLHF
TRBJ1-2,TRBV5-4,NA,NA,TGTGCCAGCAGCTTGGCATCCGGGACACACGGCTACACCTTC,CASSLASGTHGYTF
TRBJ1-1,TRBV29-1,NA,NA,TGCAGCGTTGCCGGGGTCCCGATGAACACTGAAGCTTTCTTT,CSVAGVPMNTEAFF
TRBJ2-3,TRBV27,NA,NA,TGTGCCAGCAGTTACACTAGACCGAGCACAGATACGCAGTATTTT,CASSYTRPSTDTQYF
TRBJ2-7,TRBV27,NA,NA,TGTGCCAGCAGTCCAGGGTTGGAGATCTCCTACGAGCAGTACTTC,CASSPGLEISYEQYF
TRBJ2-7,TRBV30,TRBD2,NA,TGTGCCTGGAGGACTAGCTTCTACGAGCAGTACTTC,CAWRTSFYEQYF
TRBJ2-2,TRBV6-5,NA,NA,TGTGCCAGCAGTTACTCGTGGGGGATGGGCGGGGAGCTGTTTTTT,CASSYSWGMGGELFF
TRBJ1-1,TRBV19,NA,NA,TGTGCCAGTACATTCCGGAACACTGAAGCTTTCTTT,CASTFRNTEAFF
TRBJ1-1,TRBV19,NA,NA,TGTGCCAGTAGTATAGCTTCCCGGGGGACTGAAGCTTTCTTT,CASSIASRGTEAFF
TRBJ1-5,TRBV6-5,TRBD1,few,TGTGCCAGCAGGGGACAGGGCGGTAATCAGCCCCAGCATTTT,CASRGQGGNQPQHF
TRBJ1-1,TRBV28,NA,NA,TGTGCCAGCACCCCCTTGGGGGCAGCAAAAGCTTTCTTT,CASTPLGAAKAFF
TRBJ2-1,TRBV7-9,TRBD2,NA,TGTGCCAGCAGCCCTAAGGGTTGGGAGCGGGAGCTCGACAATGAGCAGTTCTTC,CASSPKGWERELDNEQFF
TRBJ1-1,TRBV5-1,NA,NA,TGCGCCAGCAGCTTGTTAGGGATGATAAACACTGAAGCTTTCTTT,CASSLLGMINTEAFF
TRBJ2-1,TRBV11-2,TRBD2,NA,TGTGCCAGCAGCCTGCTGGCGGGAGGGGAGGGATACAATGAGCAGTTCTTC,CASSLLAGGEGYNEQFF
TRBJ2-5,TRBV13,NA,NA,TGTGCCACCACCCCAGGGTCAGAACGTGAGACCCAGTACTTC,CATTPGSERETQYF
TRBJ1-1,TRBV5-1,NA,few,TGCGCCAGCAGCTTGGTCGTCCAGGGCCCGAACACTGAAGCTTTCTTT,CASSLVVQGPNTEAFF
TRBJ2-3,TRBV27,NA,NA,TGTGCCAGCAGTTTACTAGGACTCAGCACAGATACGCAGTATTTT,CASSLLGLSTDTQYF
TRBJ1-5,TRBV12-3/TRBV12-4,NA,NA,TGTGCCAGCAGTCCAAGCAGTTATCAGCCCCAGCATTTT,CASSPSSYQPQHF
TRBJ1-1,TRBV19,NA,NA,TGTGCCAGTAGTATGTCTTTTGGGGGGCGCGGCACTGAAGCTTTCTTT,CASSMSFGGRGTEAFF